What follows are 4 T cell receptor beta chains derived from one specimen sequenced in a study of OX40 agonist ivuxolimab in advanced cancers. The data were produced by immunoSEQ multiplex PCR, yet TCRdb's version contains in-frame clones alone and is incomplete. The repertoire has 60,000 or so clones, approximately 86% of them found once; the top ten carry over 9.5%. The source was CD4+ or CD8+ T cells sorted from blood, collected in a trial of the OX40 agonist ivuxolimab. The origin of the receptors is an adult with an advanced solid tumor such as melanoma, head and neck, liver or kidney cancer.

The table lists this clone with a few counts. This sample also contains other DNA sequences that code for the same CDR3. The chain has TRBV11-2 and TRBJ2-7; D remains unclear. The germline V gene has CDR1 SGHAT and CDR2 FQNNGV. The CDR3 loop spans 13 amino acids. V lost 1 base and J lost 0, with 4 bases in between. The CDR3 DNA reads TGTGCCAGCAGCTTAGGTAGCTCCTACGAGCAGTACTTC. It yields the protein CASSLGSSYEQYF.

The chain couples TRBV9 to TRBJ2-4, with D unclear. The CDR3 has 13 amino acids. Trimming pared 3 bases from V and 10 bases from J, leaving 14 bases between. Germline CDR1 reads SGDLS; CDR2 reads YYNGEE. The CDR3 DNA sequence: TGTGCCAGCAGCGCCCCCAGTAGCCAGATTCAGTACTTC. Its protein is CASSAPSSQIQYF.

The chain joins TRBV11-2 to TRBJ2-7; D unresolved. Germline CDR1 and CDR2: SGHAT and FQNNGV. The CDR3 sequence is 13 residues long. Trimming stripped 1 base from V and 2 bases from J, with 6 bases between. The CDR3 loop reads CASSLGPAYEQYF. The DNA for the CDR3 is TGTGCCAGCAGCTTAGGGCCCGCCTACGAGCAGTACTTC. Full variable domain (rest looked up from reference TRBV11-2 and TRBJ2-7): EAGVAQSPRYKIIEKRQSVAFWCNPISGHATLYWYQQILGQGPKLLIQFQNNGVVDDSQLPKDRFSAERLKGVDSTLKIQPAKLEDSAVYLCASSLGPAYEQYFGPGTRLTVT.

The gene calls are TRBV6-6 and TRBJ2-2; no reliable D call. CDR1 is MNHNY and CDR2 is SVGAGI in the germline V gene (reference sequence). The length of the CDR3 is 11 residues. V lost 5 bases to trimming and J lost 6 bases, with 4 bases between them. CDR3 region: CASSDPGELFF. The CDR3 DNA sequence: TGTGCCAGCAGTGACCCCGGGGAGCTGTTTTTT.